Listed below are T cell receptor beta chains from one sample, sequenced in a study of T-cell memory formation after mild COVID-19. TCRdb called the 5' RACE reads again in MiXCR, with one record for every CDR3 protein. The sample has over 150,000 distinct CDR3 sequences; about 18% are singletons. The sequenced material came from PBMCs or a T cell subset sorted from them (not recorded which). The receptors here all came from a man younger than 35 who had mild COVID-19 (a few samples of this study predate the infection). Cell type and time point are not known. Both conserved end residues are part of each CDR3. Fields, in order: CDR3 protein, CDR3 DNA, clone size, J gene, V gene, D gene. D genes are given only for firm matches. The size field is filled for only some rows; it gives once, few, many or a size class.

CDR3 protein: CASSSFGGTGELFF
CDR3 DNA: TGTGCCAGCAGTTCTTTTGGGGGTACCGGGGAGCTGTTTTTT
clone size: .
J gene: TRBJ2-2
V gene: TRBV6-2/TRBV6-3
D gene: .

CDR3 protein: CASSPHGTENYNEQFF
CDR3 DNA: TGCGCCAGCAGCCCGCATGGGACAGAGAACTACAATGAGCAGTTCTTC
clone size: many
J gene: TRBJ2-1
V gene: TRBV4-3
D gene: TRBD1

CDR3 protein: CSARDFRGAGPHEQFF
CDR3 DNA: TGCAGTGCTAGAGACTTCAGGGGGGCGGGTCCCCATGAGCAGTTCTTC
clone size: .
J gene: TRBJ2-1
V gene: TRBV20-1
D gene: .

CDR3 protein: CASSFGGAKVDTQYF
CDR3 DNA: TGTGCCAGCAGCTTCGGGGGGGCCAAGGTAGATACGCAGTATTTT
clone size: .
J gene: TRBJ2-3
V gene: TRBV7-2
D gene: TRBD2

CDR3 protein: CASNPNGFSTDTQYF
CDR3 DNA: TGTGCCAGCAACCCGAATGGGTTCAGCACAGATACGCAGTATTTT
clone size: few
J gene: TRBJ2-3
V gene: TRBV12-3/TRBV12-4
D gene: .

CDR3 protein: CASSQGQGAIQYF
CDR3 DNA: TGTGCCAGCAGCCAAGGACAGGGGGCCATTCAGTACTTC
clone size: few
J gene: TRBJ2-4
V gene: TRBV3-1
D gene: TRBD1

CDR3 protein: CASSRQGNEQFF
CDR3 DNA: TGTGCCAGCAGTCGACAGGGGAATGAGCAGTTCTTC
clone size: .
J gene: TRBJ2-1
V gene: TRBV14
D gene: TRBD1

CDR3 protein: CASSLQPGTGGGYTF
CDR3 DNA: TGTGCCAGCAGCTTACAGCCGGGGACAGGGGGGGGCTACACCTTC
clone size: few
J gene: TRBJ1-2
V gene: TRBV7-8
D gene: TRBD1

CDR3 protein: CASARVLSEAFF
CDR3 DNA: TGTGCCAGCGCCAGGGTTCTCTCTGAAGCTTTCTTT
clone size: .
J gene: TRBJ1-1
V gene: TRBV12-3/TRBV12-4
D gene: .

CDR3 protein: CASSWSGGGTGELFF
CDR3 DNA: TGTGCCAGCAGCTGGAGCGGGGGGGGCACCGGGGAGCTGTTTTTT
clone size: .
J gene: TRBJ2-2
V gene: TRBV5-6
D gene: TRBD2

CDR3 protein: CASSLRSVMNTEAFF
CDR3 DNA: TGTGCCAGCAGCTTACGAAGCGTCATGAACACTGAAGCTTTCTTT
clone size: few
J gene: TRBJ1-1
V gene: TRBV7-2
D gene: .

CDR3 protein: CASSPSRDSHEQYF
CDR3 DNA: TGTGCCAGCAGTCCTAGTAGGGACAGCCACGAGCAGTACTTC
clone size: few
J gene: TRBJ2-7
V gene: TRBV12-3/TRBV12-4
D gene: TRBD1

CDR3 protein: CASSLSRTGETQYF
CDR3 DNA: TGTGCCAGCAGCCTCTCTCGAACGGGAGAGACCCAGTACTTC
clone size: few
J gene: TRBJ2-5
V gene: TRBV7-2
D gene: .

CDR3 protein: CASSPVGRKAGNTIYF
CDR3 DNA: TGTGCCAGCAGCCCGGTGGGCAGGAAGGCTGGAAACACCATATATTTT
clone size: few
J gene: TRBJ1-3
V gene: TRBV12-3/TRBV12-4
D gene: .

CDR3 protein: CASSLGRQETQYF
CDR3 DNA: TGCGCCAGCAGCTTGGGACGACAAGAGACCCAGTACTTC
clone size: many
J gene: TRBJ2-5
V gene: TRBV7-2
D gene: .

CDR3 protein: CASSLWRGRNTQYF
CDR3 DNA: TGTGCCAGCAGCCTTTGGCGGGGGAGGAATACGCAGTATTTT
clone size: .
J gene: TRBJ2-3
V gene: TRBV7-9
D gene: TRBD2

CDR3 protein: CASRPGGRGSTDTQYF
CDR3 DNA: TGCGCCAGCAGGCCAGGGGGTCGGGGTAGCACAGATACGCAGTATTTT
clone size: .
J gene: TRBJ2-3
V gene: TRBV4-1
D gene: TRBD1

CDR3 protein: CATWDPTDTQYF
CDR3 DNA: TGTGCCACCTGGGACCCCACAGATACGCAGTATTTT
clone size: .
J gene: TRBJ2-3
V gene: TRBV10-3
D gene: .

CDR3 protein: CSARDTVDMEESQYF
CDR3 DNA: TGCAGTGCTAGAGATACAGTGGACATGGAAGAGTCCCAGTACTTC
clone size: .
J gene: TRBJ2-5
V gene: TRBV20-1
D gene: .

CDR3 protein: CASSPTWAASYGYTF
CDR3 DNA: TGTGCCAGCAGCCCAACGTGGGCAGCTTCCTATGGCTACACCTTC
clone size: .
J gene: TRBJ1-2
V gene: TRBV7-2
D gene: .

CDR3 protein: CASSSLGAREVSPQHF
CDR3 DNA: TGTGCCAGCAGCTCTCTCGGGGCTCGCGAGGTCAGCCCCCAGCATTTT
clone size: few
J gene: TRBJ1-5
V gene: TRBV5-6
D gene: .

CDR3 protein: CASTITSLRGNQPQHF
CDR3 DNA: TGTGCAAGCACCATAACGTCCCTGAGAGGCAATCAGCCCCAGCATTTT
clone size: once
J gene: TRBJ1-5
V gene: TRBV12-3/TRBV12-4
D gene: .

CDR3 protein: CASSPRSQGSEAFF
CDR3 DNA: TGTGCCAGCTCACCACGAAGCCAGGGATCCGAAGCTTTCTTT
clone size: few
J gene: TRBJ1-1
V gene: TRBV18
D gene: .

CDR3 protein: CASSRTSGAPPETQYF
CDR3 DNA: TGTGCCAGCAGCAGGACTAGCGGGGCCCCCCCAGAGACCCAGTACTTC
clone size: few
J gene: TRBJ2-5
V gene: TRBV7-2
D gene: TRBD2

CDR3 protein: CASSLDRGWGYTF
CDR3 DNA: TGCGCCAGCAGCTTGGACAGGGGCTGGGGCTACACCTTC
clone size: .
J gene: TRBJ1-2
V gene: TRBV5-1
D gene: TRBD1

CDR3 protein: CASSQELAGIETQYF
CDR3 DNA: TGCGCCAGCAGCCAAGAACTAGCGGGAATCGAGACCCAGTACTTC
clone size: few
J gene: TRBJ2-5
V gene: TRBV4-3
D gene: TRBD2

CDR3 protein: CASSPDRYTGELFF
CDR3 DNA: TGTGCCAGCTCACCTGATCGGTACACCGGGGAGCTGTTTTTT
clone size: few
J gene: TRBJ2-2
V gene: TRBV18
D gene: .

CDR3 protein: CASSQDPLVMETQYF
CDR3 DNA: TGCGCCAGCAGCCAAGATCCCCTGGTAATGGAGACCCAGTACTTC
clone size: many
J gene: TRBJ2-5
V gene: TRBV4-3
D gene: .

CDR3 protein: CASSRMGTGGAQPQHF
CDR3 DNA: TGTGCCAGCAGCCGAATGGGGACAGGGGGTGCTCAGCCCCAGCATTTT
clone size: few
J gene: TRBJ1-5
V gene: TRBV28
D gene: TRBD1

CDR3 protein: CASSGTGATGELFF
CDR3 DNA: TGTGCCAGCAGTGGGACAGGGGCAACCGGGGAGCTGTTTTTT
clone size: .
J gene: TRBJ2-2
V gene: TRBV6-5
D gene: TRBD1

CDR3 protein: CASSFYGAGKGLRTVNTEAFF
CDR3 DNA: TGTGCCAGCAGTTTCTACGGGGCAGGAAAGGGACTCAGAACGGTGAACACTGAAGCTTTCTTT
clone size: .
J gene: TRBJ1-1
V gene: TRBV27
D gene: .

CDR3 protein: CASSQRMSWTGSETQYF
CDR3 DNA: TGCGCCAGCAGCCAGCGAATGTCTTGGACAGGGTCAGAGACCCAGTACTTC
clone size: .
J gene: TRBJ2-5
V gene: TRBV4-3
D gene: TRBD1

CDR3 protein: CASSPSGNQPQHF
CDR3 DNA: TGTGCCAGCAGCCCGTCCGGCAATCAGCCCCAGCATTTT
clone size: .
J gene: TRBJ1-5
V gene: TRBV11-2
D gene: .

CDR3 protein: CASSLSGENGYTF
CDR3 DNA: TGTGCCAGCAGCTTATCAGGGGAGAATGGCTACACCTTC
clone size: .
J gene: TRBJ1-2
V gene: TRBV7-3
D gene: .

CDR3 protein: CASSLGPLDTPQHF
CDR3 DNA: TGCGCCAGCAGCTTGGGCCCACTAGATACGCCCCAGCATTTT
clone size: .
J gene: TRBJ1-5
V gene: TRBV5-1
D gene: .

CDR3 protein: CASTPLIGGEETQYF
CDR3 DNA: TGTGCCAGCACCCCCCTGATAGGCGGCGAAGAGACCCAGTACTTC
clone size: .
J gene: TRBJ2-5
V gene: TRBV7-2
D gene: .

CDR3 protein: CASSESTTDNEQFF
CDR3 DNA: TGCGCCAGCAGTGAGTCGACTACTGACAATGAGCAGTTCTTC
clone size: .
J gene: TRBJ2-1
V gene: TRBV10-2
D gene: .

CDR3 protein: CASSSPGTGTDTQYF
CDR3 DNA: TGTGCCAGCAGTTCCCCCGGGACGGGCACAGATACGCAGTATTTT
clone size: .
J gene: TRBJ2-3
V gene: TRBV28
D gene: .

CDR3 protein: CASSFPLAPSTDTQYF
CDR3 DNA: TGCGCCAGCAGCTTCCCGCTAGCGCCCAGCACAGATACGCAGTATTTT
clone size: few
J gene: TRBJ2-3
V gene: TRBV5-1
D gene: .

CDR3 protein: CASSLPGVGDTQYF
CDR3 DNA: TGCGCCAGCAGCTTGCCAGGGGTGGGAGATACGCAGTATTTT
clone size: few
J gene: TRBJ2-3
V gene: TRBV5-1
D gene: .

CDR3 protein: CASSSHGLAGGTDTQYF
CDR3 DNA: TGTGCCAGCAGTTCCCATGGACTAGCGGGAGGAACAGATACGCAGTATTTT
clone size: .
J gene: TRBJ2-3
V gene: TRBV12-3/TRBV12-4
D gene: TRBD2

CDR3 protein: CSAALGHTNYGYTF
CDR3 DNA: TGCAGTGCTGCTTTGGGACACACTAACTATGGCTACACCTTC
clone size: .
J gene: TRBJ1-2
V gene: TRBV20-1
D gene: .

CDR3 protein: CASSPSPAPGAGNGYTF
CDR3 DNA: TGCGCCAGCAGCCCTTCTCCCGCCCCAGGGGCAGGGAATGGCTACACCTTC
clone size: .
J gene: TRBJ1-2
V gene: TRBV4-1
D gene: .

CDR3 protein: CASNIETNSPLHF
CDR3 DNA: TGTGCCAGCAACATAGAGACTAATTCACCCCTCCACTTT
clone size: .
J gene: TRBJ1-6
V gene: TRBV2
D gene: .

CDR3 protein: CASSLNYRDQETQYF
CDR3 DNA: TGTGCTAGCAGCTTGAATTACAGGGACCAAGAGACCCAGTACTTC
clone size: .
J gene: TRBJ2-5
V gene: TRBV7-7
D gene: .

CDR3 protein: CSVRTSTDTQYF
CDR3 DNA: TGCAGCGTCAGGACTAGCACAGATACGCAGTATTTT
clone size: few
J gene: TRBJ2-3
V gene: TRBV29-1
D gene: .